The 8 T cell receptor beta chains below were found in one sample sequenced in a study of radiation and T cells in renal cell carcinoma. The time point denotes: blood 4 weeks post-SBRT, at nephrectomy. As for treatment: 15 Gy SBRT to primary tumor, nephrectomy 4 weeks later. Clones were read by immunoSEQ multiplex PCR, and TCRdb kept only the in-frame ones, dropping some. The table records some 43,000 clones, roughly 85% of them present only once. The source material was blood, sampled from a patient whose treatment included radiotherapy and nephrectomy. All receptors derive from a woman aged 65 to 85 with renal cell carcinoma.

This clone was counted only a few times. The chain couples TRBV7-9 to TRBJ2-7; 12 nucleotides align to TRBD2. After removal of 3 bases from V and 11 bases from J, the junction contained 5 bases not matched to a gene. Germline V lookup: CDR1 SEHNR, CDR2 FQNEAQ (reference sequence). CDR3 size: 13 residues. The CDR3 protein is CASSLASGGAEYF. The DNA for the CDR3 is TGTGCCAGCAGCTTGGCTAGCGGGGGGGCGGAGTACTTC.

J is TRBJ1-6 and V is TRBV19; D is possibly TRBD1 (5 bases). The germline V gene has CDR1 LNHDA and CDR2 SQIVND (reference sequence). CDR3 length: 13 amino acids. V lost 1 base and J lost 10, with 8 bases in between. CDR3 nucleotides: TGTGCCAGTAGTATAGGTCGGGGCTCACCCCTCCACTTT. This sequence encodes CASSIGRGSPLHF.

V gene TRBV19 combines with J gene TRBJ2-2; D not certain. The V and J ends lost 5 bases and 8 bases respectively, with 12 bases between them. This CDR3 spans 13 amino acids. CDR1 is LNHDA and CDR2 is SQIVND in the germline V gene (reference sequence). The DNA of the CDR3 is TGTGCCAGTAGTCCGCCCCAGACAGGGGAGCTGTTTTTT. The encoded protein is CASSPPQTGELFF.

This chain uses TRBV28 with TRBJ1-1; D uncertain. With 2 bases removed from V and 4 bases from J, the gap between germline ends came to 14 bases. The CDR3 is made up of 15 amino acids. Germline loops: CDR1 MDHEN, CDR2 SYDVKM. CDR3 DNA sequence: TGTGCCAGCAGTTTAGGAACGCAAGGCCCCACTGAAGCTTTCTTT. The encoded protein is CASSLGTQGPTEAFF.

The chain couples TRBV5-5 to TRBJ1-1; no definite D call. CDR1 and CDR2 from the germline V gene are SGHKS and YYEKEE (reference sequence). CDR3 length equals 12 residues. Trimming shortened V by 0 bases and J by 7 bases, and 7 bases separated the two germline ends. The chain's CDR3 is CASSLADGEAFF. CDR3 bases: TGTGCCAGCAGCTTGGCCGACGGTGAAGCTTTCTTT.

V and J are TRBV6-1 and TRBJ2-7, with TRBD2 matching over 9 bases. The CDR3 length is 15 residues. Germline V gives CDR1 MNHNS, CDR2 SASEGT. The J segment lost 1 base and the V segment lost 6 bases, leaving 7 bases of the junction unmatched. The CDR3 protein is CASRDGLARSYEQYF. The CDR3 nucleotides are TGTGCCAGCAGAGACGGACTAGCGAGGTCCTACGAGCAGTACTTC.

The V and J genes are TRBV5-5 and TRBJ2-5; no clear D. Germline values: CDR1 SGHKS, CDR2 YYEKEE (reference sequence). The CDR3 is 13 amino acids. The V gene lost 1 base and the J gene lost 5 bases, with 9 bases spanning the gap. The CDR3 nucleotides read TGTGCCAGCAGCTTGCCGGCGGAGGAGACCCAGTACTTC. Amino acid sequence: CASSLPAEETQYF.

The rearrangement joins TRBV2 to TRBJ2-5, with 10 nucleotides matching TRBD2. Germline CDR1 and CDR2: SNHLY and FYNNEI. The CDR3 has 15 amino acids. The V and J ends lost 6 bases and 4 bases, in that order; junction bases with no gene match: 8. CDR3 amino acids: CASREGRLAGETQYF. The CDR3 region has the DNA TGTGCCAGCAGGGAGGGGCGACTAGCGGGAGAGACCCAGTACTTC.